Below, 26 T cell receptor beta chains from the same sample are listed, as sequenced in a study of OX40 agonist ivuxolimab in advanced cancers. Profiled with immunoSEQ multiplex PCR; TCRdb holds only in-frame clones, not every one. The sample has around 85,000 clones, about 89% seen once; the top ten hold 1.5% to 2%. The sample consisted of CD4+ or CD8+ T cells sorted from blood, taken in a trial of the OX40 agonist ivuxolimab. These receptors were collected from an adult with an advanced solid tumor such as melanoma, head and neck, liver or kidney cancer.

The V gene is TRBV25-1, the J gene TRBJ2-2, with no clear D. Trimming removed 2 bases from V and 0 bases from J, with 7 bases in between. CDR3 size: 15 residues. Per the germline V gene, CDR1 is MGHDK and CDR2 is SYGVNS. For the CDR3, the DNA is TGTGCCAGCAGTGAACCGGGCCCGAACACCGGGGAGCTGTTTTTT. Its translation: CASSEPGPNTGELFF.

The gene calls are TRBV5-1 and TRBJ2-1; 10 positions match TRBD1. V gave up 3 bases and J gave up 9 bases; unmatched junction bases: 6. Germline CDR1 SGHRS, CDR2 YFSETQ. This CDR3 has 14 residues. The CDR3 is CASSSGTGVIEQFF. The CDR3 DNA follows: TGCGCCAGCAGCTCCGGGACAGGGGTTATTGAGCAGTTCTTC.

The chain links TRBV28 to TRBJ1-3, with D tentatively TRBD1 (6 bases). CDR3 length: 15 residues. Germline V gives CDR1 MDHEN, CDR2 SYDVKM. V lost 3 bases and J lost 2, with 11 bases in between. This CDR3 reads CASSLYRAAGNTIYF. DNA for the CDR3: TGTGCCAGCAGTTTGTACAGGGCTGCTGGAAACACCATATATTTT.

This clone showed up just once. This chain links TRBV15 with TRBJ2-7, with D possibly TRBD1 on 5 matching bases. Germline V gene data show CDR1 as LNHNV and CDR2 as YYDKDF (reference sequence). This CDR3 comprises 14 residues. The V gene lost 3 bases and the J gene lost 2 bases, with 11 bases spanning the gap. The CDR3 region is CATSRNRQTYEQYF. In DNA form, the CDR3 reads TGTGCCACCAGCAGGAACCGACAGACCTACGAGCAGTACTTC. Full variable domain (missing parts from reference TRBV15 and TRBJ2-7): DAMVIQNPRYQVTQFGKPVTLSCSQTLNHNVMYWYQQKSSQAPKLLFHYYDKDFNNEADTPDNFQSRRPNTSFCFLDIRSPGLGDTAMYLCATSRNRQTYEQYFGPGTRLTVT.

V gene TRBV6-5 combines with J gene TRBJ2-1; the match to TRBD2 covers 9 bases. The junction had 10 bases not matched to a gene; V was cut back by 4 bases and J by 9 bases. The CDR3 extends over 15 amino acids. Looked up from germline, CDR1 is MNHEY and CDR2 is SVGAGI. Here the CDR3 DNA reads TGTGCCAGCAGTTCGCCGGGACTAGCCGCTCCTGAGCAGTTCTTC. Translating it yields CASSSPGLAAPEQFF.

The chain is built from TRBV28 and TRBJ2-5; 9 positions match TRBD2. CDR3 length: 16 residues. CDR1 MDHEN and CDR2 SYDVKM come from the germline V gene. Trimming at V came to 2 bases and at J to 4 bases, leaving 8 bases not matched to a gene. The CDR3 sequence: CASSLAGGPGVETQYF. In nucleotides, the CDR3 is TGTGCCAGCAGTTTAGCGGGAGGGCCTGGGGTAGAGACCCAGTACTTC.

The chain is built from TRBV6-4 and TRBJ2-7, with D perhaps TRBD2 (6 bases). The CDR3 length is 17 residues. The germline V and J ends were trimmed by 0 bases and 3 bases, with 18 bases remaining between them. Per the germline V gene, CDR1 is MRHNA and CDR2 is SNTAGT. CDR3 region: CASSDSWGSKRVYEQYF. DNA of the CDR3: TGTGCCAGCAGTGACTCTTGGGGGAGTAAGCGGGTCTACGAGCAGTACTTC.

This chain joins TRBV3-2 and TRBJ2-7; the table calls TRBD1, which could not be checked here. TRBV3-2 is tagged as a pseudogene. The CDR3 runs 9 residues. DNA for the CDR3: TGTGCCACCCAATACGAGCAGTACTTC. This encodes CATQYEQYF.

The CDR3 bases are TGTGCCAGCAGCCTAGCGGAGCTTTACGAGCAGTACTTC. Amino acid sequence: CASSLAELYEQYF. The V call is TRBV6-1, the J call TRBJ2-7; 7 bases align to TRBD2. The germline CDR1 and CDR2 sequences are MNHNS and SASEGT. The CDR3 length is 13 residues. V shed 6 bases, J shed 4 bases, and the junction held 6 bases outside the gene matches.

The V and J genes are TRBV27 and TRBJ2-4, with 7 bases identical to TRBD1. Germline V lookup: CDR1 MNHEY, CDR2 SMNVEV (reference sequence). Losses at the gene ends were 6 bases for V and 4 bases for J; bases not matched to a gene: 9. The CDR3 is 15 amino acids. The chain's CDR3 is CASSLGTVKKNIQYF. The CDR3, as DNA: TGTGCCAGCAGCCTCGGGACAGTAAAGAAAAACATTCAGTACTTC.

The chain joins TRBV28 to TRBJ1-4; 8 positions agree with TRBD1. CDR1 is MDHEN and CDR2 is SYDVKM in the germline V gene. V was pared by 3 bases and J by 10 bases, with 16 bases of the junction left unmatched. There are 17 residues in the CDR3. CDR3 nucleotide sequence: TGTGCCAGCAGTTTGACAGGGGAAGGTGGCGCGGTTGGAAAACTGTTTTTT. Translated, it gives CASSLTGEGGAVGKLFF.

CDR3 amino acids: CASSGGGFSYEQYF. CDR3 bases: TGCGCCAGCAGCGGAGGGGGCTTCTCCTACGAGCAGTACTTC. The rearrangement links TRBV5-1 to TRBJ2-7; D possibly corresponds to TRBD1 (7 bases). The V gene's germline CDR1 is SGHRS and CDR2 YFSETQ. This CDR3 spans 14 amino acids. Trimming left V 4 bases short and J 0 bases short, with 11 bases between.

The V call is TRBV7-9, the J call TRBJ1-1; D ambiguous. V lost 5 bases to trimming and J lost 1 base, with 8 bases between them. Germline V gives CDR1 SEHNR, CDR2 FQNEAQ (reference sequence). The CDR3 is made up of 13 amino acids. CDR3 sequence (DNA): TGTGCCAGCAGCCGGACCGAGAACACTGAAGCTTTCTTT. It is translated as CASSRTENTEAFF.

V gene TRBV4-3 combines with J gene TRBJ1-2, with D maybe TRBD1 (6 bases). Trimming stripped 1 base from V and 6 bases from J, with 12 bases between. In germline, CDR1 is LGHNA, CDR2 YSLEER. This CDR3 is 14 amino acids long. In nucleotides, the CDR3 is TGCGCCAGCAGCCAAGGAGTACAGGGCCATGGCTACACCTTC. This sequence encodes CASSQGVQGHGYTF.

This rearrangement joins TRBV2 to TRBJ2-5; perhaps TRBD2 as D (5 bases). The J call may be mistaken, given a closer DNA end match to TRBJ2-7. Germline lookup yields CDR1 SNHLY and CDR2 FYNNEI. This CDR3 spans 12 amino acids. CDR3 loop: CASGRLSYEQYF. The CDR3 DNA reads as TGTGCCAGCGGGAGACTCTCCTACGAGCAGTACTTC.

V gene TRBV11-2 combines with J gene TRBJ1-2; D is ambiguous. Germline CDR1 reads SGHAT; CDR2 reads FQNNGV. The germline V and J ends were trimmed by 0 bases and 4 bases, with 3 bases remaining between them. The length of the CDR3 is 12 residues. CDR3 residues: CASSLERYGYTF. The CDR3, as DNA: TGTGCCAGCAGCTTAGAGCGCTATGGCTACACCTTC.

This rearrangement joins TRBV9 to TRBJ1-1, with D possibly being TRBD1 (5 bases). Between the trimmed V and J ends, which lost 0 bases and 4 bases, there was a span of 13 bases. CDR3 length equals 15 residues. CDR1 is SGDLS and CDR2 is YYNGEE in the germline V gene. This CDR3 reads CASSVGWGQATEAFF. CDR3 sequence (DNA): TGTGCCAGCAGCGTAGGGTGGGGCCAGGCCACTGAAGCTTTCTTT. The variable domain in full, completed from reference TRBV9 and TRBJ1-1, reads DSGVTQTPKHLITATGQRVTLRCSPRSGDLSVYWYQQSLDQGLQFLIQYYNGEERAKGNILERFSAQQFPDLHSELNLSSLELGDSALYFCASSVGWGQATEAFFGQGTRLTVV.

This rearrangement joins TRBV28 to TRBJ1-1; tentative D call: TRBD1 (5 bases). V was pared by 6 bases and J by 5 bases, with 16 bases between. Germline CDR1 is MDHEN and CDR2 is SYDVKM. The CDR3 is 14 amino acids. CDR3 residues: CASSRQPDVTEAFF. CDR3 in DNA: TGTGCCAGCAGCAGACAGCCCGACGTGACTGAAGCTTTCTTT.

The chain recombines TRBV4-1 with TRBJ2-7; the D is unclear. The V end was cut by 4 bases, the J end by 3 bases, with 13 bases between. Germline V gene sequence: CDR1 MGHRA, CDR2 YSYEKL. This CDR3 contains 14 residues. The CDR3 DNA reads TGCGCCAGCAGCCGGACCTCCCCAGGCTACGAGCAGTACTTC. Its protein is CASSRTSPGYEQYF.

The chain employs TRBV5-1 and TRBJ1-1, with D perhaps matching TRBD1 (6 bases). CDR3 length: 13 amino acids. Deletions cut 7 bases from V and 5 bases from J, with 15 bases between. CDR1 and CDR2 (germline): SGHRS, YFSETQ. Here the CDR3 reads CASGKGGFTEAFF. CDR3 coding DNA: TGCGCCAGCGGTAAAGGGGGATTTACTGAAGCTTTCTTT. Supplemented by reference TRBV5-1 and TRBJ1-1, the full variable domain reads KAGVTQTPRYLIKTRGQQVTLSCSPISGHRSVSWYQQTPGQGLQFLFEYFSETQRNKGNFPGRFSGRQFSNSRSEMNVSTLELGDSALYLCASGKGGFTEAFFGQGTRLTVV.

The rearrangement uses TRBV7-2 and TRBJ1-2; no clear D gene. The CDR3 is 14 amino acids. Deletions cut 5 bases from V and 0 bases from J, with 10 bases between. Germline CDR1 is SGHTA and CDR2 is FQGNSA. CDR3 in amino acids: CASSPGWANYGYTF. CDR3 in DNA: TGTGCCAGCAGCCCCGGGTGGGCTAACTATGGCTACACCTTC.

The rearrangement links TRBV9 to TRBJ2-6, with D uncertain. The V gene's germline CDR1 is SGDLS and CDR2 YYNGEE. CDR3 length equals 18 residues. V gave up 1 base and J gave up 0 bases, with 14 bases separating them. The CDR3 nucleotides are TGTGCCAGCAGCGTAACGGCGCAGGTCACCTCTGGGGCCAACGTCCTGACTTTC. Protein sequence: CASSVTAQVTSGANVLTF.

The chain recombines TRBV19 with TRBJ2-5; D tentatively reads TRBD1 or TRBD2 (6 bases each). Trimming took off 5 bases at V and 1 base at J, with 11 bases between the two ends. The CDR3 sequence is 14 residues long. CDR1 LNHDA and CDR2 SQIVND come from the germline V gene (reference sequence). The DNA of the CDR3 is TGTGCCAGTAGTGCGGGACACCTCCAAGAGACCCAGTACTTC. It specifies CASSAGHLQETQYF.

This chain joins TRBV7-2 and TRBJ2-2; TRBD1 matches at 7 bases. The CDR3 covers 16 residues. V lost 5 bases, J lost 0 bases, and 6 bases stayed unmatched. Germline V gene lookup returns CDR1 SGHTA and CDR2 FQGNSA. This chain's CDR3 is CASSGPGTANTGELFF. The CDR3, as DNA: TGTGCCAGCAGCGGACCCGGGACAGCGAACACCGGGGAGCTGTTTTTT.

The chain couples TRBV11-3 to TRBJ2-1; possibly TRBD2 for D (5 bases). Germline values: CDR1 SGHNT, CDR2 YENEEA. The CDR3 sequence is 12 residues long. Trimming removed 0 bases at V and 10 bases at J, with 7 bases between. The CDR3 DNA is TGTGCCAGCAGCTTAGATACGGGAGAGCAGTTCTTC. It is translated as CASSLDTGEQFF.

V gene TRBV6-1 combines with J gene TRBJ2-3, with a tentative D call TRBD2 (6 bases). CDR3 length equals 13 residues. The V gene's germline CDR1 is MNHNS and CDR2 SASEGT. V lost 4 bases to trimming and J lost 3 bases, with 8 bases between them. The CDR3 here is CASSVRGTDTQYF. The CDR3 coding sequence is TGTGCCAGCAGTGTCCGGGGGACAGATACGCAGTATTTT.